This T cell receptor (beta chain) was retrieved from a study of blood T cell repertoires in COVID-19. Overall study context: Some COVID-19 samples were acute and others convalescent; all came from the United States, Italy and Spain. T cells, B-cell-depleted T cells, or PBMCs supplied cDNA or gDNA.

In the original workflow: Amplification with reference gene primers provided the estimates of nucleated cell counts. Using immunoSEQ multiplex PCR, the repertoire was profiled, and TCRdb retains in-frame clones only, with some absent. V, J and clone size reflect that table, while D and trimming were determined from the DNA. The data show 150,000 to 200,000 clones, roughly 85% seen once. The junction had 4 bases not matched to a gene; V was cut back by 5 bases and J by 2 bases. The CDR3 is 15 residues long. CDR1 is SEHNR and CDR2 is FQNEAQ in the germline V gene (reference sequence). The origin of this receptor is a man aged 50 or older with active or convalescent COVID-19. The J gene is TRBJ2-3, the V gene TRBV7-9, with 10 bases fitting TRBD2. Sequenced material: peripheral blood. Here the CDR3 reads CASSVGTSATDTQYF. The CDR3 nucleotides are TGTGCCAGCAGCGTCGGGACTAGCGCCACAGATACGCAGTATTTT.